This TCR beta chain originates from a study of cytomegalovirus exposure and HLA in healthy donors. Whole-study results and caveats: The tendency of first-cohort TCR clusters to co-occur in the approximately 110 validation repertoires was identified by a subsequent analysis.

CDR3 size: 18 residues. Germline V gives CDR1 SSHAT, CDR2 FNYEAQ (reference sequence). Here immunoSEQ multiplex PCR was the method, and the copy in TCRdb shows in-frame clones only, minus some. The sample contains approximately 50,000 clones, approximately 88% of which appear only once. Remarks on this clone: Its antigen is unknown. Germline and junction disagree at one end, which may indicate a read error.

Sequenced sample: PBMCs. V usage is TRBV7-7 and J usage is TRBJ2-5, with 10 bases aligning to TRBD1. The receptor was derived from a woman in her twenties or thirties in good health and CMV-seronegative. CDR3 sequence (DNA): TGTGCTAGCAGCTTAGATGACGGAGGACAGGGGGTCGGGGAGACCCAGTACTTC. Its protein is CASSLDDGGQGVGETQYF.